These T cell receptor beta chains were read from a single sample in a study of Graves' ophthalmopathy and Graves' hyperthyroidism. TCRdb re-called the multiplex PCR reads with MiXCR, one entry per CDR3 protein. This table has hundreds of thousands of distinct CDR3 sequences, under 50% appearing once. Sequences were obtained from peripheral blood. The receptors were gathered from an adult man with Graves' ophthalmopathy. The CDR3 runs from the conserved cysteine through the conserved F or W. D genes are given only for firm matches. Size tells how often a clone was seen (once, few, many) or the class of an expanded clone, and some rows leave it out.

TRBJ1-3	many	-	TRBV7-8	TGTGCCAGCAGCTTATTACCGTTCTCTGGAAACACCATATATTTT	CASSLLPFSGNTIYF
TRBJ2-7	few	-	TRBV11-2	TGTGCCAGCAGCTTGGACTTTGACCTAGCCTACGAGCAGTACTTC	CASSLDFDLAYEQYF
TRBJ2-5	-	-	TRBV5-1	TGCGCCAGCAGCGTCGGAACTCGGAAGGGCGGGCAAGAGACCCAGTACTTC	CASSVGTRKGGQETQYF
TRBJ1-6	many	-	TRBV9	TGTGCCAGCAGCCAGGGACTCGGGGCCCTCCACTTT	CASSQGLGALHF
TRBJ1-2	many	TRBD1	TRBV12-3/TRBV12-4	TGTGCCAGCAGTTTAGACCTAAGGGGGCTGGACTATGGCTACACCTTC	CASSLDLRGLDYGYTF
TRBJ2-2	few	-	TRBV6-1	TGTGCCAGCAGGGAGGTGAACAACTACGGGGAGCTGTTTTTT	CASREVNNYGELFF
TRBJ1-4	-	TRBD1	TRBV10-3	TGTGCCATCAGTGCCCCGGGACAGGGAAGAAATGAAAAACTGTTTTTT	CAISAPGQGRNEKLFF
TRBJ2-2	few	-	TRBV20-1	TGCAGTGCTAGGCCCCTGGGGACTAACACCGGGGAGCTGTTTTTT	CSARPLGTNTGELFF
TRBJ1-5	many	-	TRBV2	TGTGCCAGCAGTGAAGCGGCCAGGAGCAATCAGCCCCAGCATTTT	CASSEAARSNQPQHF
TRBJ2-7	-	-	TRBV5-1	TGTGCCAGCAGCTTTATAGATTCAGTCTACGAGCAGTACTTC	CASSFIDSVYEQYF
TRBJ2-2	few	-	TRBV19	TGTGCCAGTAGTAGGATAGACGTTAAAACCGGGGAGCTGTTTTTT	CASSRIDVKTGELFF
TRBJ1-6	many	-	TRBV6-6	TGTGCCCTCGGGTTTGATTCACCCCTCCACTTT	CALGFDSPLHF
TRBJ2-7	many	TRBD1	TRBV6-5	TGTGCCAGCAGTTACTGGGACAGGGGGCCCTACGAGCAGTACTTC	CASSYWDRGPYEQYF
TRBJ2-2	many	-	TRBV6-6	TGTGCCAGCAGCTCAAGGAGTAGCGGGGAGCTGTTTTTT	CASSSRSSGELFF
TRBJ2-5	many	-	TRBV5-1	TGCGCCAGCAGCTTGGAGGCTAGGATTGAGGAGACCCAGTACTTC	CASSLEARIEETQYF
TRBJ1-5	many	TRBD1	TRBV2	TGTGCCAGCAGGACTTACGGGACAGACAATCAGCCCCAGCATTTT	CASRTYGTDNQPQHF
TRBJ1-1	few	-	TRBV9	TGTGCCAGCAGCGGCTGGCGGGGGAGGATATCGGACACTGAAGCTTTCTTT	CASSGWRGRISDTEAFF
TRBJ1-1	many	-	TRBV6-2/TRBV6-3	TGTGCCAGCAGCGTAACGAACACTGAAGCTTTCTTT	CASSVTNTEAFF
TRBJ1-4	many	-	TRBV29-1	TGCAGCGTTGGGGTACTTGCAACTAATGAAAAACTGTTTTTT	CSVGVLATNEKLFF
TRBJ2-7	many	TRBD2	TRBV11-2	TGTGCCAGCAGCTCCCGACTAGCGGGAGACCACGAGCAGTACTTC	CASSSRLAGDHEQYF
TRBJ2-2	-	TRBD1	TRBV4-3	TGCGCCAGCAGCCAAGGCCCCGGGACAGGGGGGGTCGGGGAGCTGTTTTTT	CASSQGPGTGGVGELFF
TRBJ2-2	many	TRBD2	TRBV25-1	TGTGCCAGCAGTGAAGTCACGGTAGGGCTAGCGGGGCTCCCGGCCGGGGAGCTGTTTTTT	CASSEVTVGLAGLPAGELFF
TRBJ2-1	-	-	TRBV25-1	TGTGCCAGCAGTGAATTAGGTAGCGATGAGCAGTTCTTC	CASSELGSDEQFF
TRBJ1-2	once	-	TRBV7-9	TGTGCCAGCAGCTACAACAGGAGCTACACCTTC	CASSYNRSYTF
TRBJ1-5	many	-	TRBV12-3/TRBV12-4	TGTGCCAGCAGTCGGGCCATCCTTGATTCGCCCCAGCATTTT	CASSRAILDSPQHF
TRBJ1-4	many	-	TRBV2	TGTGCCAGCAGGAACAGGGCTAATGAAAAACTGTTTTTT	CASRNRANEKLFF
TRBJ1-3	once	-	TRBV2	TGTGCCAGCAGTGTTCCGAACACCATATATTTT	CASSVPNTIYF
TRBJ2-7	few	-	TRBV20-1	TGCAGTGCTATATACAGGGGTGGGCGTAGCGGCAATTATTACGAGCAGTACTTC	CSAIYRGGRSGNYYEQYF
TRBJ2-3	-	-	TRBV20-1	TGCAGTGCCTGGAGCACAGATACGCAGTATTTT	CSAWSTDTQYF
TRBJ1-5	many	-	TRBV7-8	TGTGCCAGCAGCTTAGGTGGTGGCTATAGCAATCAGCCCCAGCATTTT	CASSLGGGYSNQPQHF
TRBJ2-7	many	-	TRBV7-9	TGTGCCAGCAGCGCCATCCCCGGGACACAAAACTACGAGCAGTACTTC	CASSAIPGTQNYEQYF
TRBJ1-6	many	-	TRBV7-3	TGTGCCAGCAGCTTAAGGGGTGCAGGGGATTCACCCCTCCACTTT	CASSLRGAGDSPLHF
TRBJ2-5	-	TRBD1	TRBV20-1	TGCAGTGCTCGCTACAGGGGGATGGAGACCCAGTACTTC	CSARYRGMETQYF
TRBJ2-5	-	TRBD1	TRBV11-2	TGTGCCAGCAGCTCACCAGCGACAGGGAACCAAGAGACCCAGTACTTC	CASSSPATGNQETQYF
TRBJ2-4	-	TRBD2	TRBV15	TGTGCCACCGCTCTGCCTAGCGGGGGAGAAATAGCCAAAAACATTCAGTACTTC	CATALPSGGEIAKNIQYF
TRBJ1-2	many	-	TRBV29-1	TGCAGCGTTGAGGGGGCGAATGGCTACACCTTC	CSVEGANGYTF
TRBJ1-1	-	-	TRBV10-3	TGTGCCATCATTATACAGGGAGCCACTGAAGCTTTCTTT	CAIIIQGATEAFF
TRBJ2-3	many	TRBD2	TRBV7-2	TGTGCCAGCAACCGACTAGCGGGGGGCGGGGCAGATACGCAGTATTTT	CASNRLAGGGADTQYF
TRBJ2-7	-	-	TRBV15	TGTGCCACCAGCAGACGGCGGGACGTCTCGTACGAGCAGTACTTC	CATSRRRDVSYEQYF
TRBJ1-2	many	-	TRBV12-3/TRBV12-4	TGTGCCAGCAGTCCCTCCACAGGGACCCGTGGCTACACCTTC	CASSPSTGTRGYTF
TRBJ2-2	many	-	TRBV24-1	TGTGCCACCAGTGATGGTCCAACCGGGGAGCTGTTTTTT	CATSDGPTGELFF
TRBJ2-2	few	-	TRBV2	TGTGCCAGCAGTGCTACAGGGATTACCGGGGAGCTGTTTTTT	CASSATGITGELFF
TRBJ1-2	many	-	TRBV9	TGTGCCAGCAGCTCAGCTAGTCTTCAGGGTTATGGCTACACCTTC	CASSSASLQGYGYTF
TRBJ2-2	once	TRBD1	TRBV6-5	TGTGCCAGCAGGGGACCCGGGACAGGGGTCACCGGGGAGCTGTTTTTT	CASRGPGTGVTGELFF
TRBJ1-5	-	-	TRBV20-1	TGCAGTGCTAGTGGGGGGGGTCAGGGGACCCAGCATTTT	CSASGGGQGTQHF
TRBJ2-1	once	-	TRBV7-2	TGTGCCAGCAGCTTGTACCTTGAGCAGTTCTTC	CASSLYLEQFF
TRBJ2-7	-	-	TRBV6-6	TGTGCCAGCAGTTATGTCAGGGGGGACGAGCAGTACTTC	CASSYVRGDEQYF
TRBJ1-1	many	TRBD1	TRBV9	TGTGCCAGCAGCTCGGGACAGGGGGTTGACACTGAAGCTTTCTTT	CASSSGQGVDTEAFF
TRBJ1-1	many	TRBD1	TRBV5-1	TGCGCCAGCAGCATCCGGGACAGGGCTCGCGGCACTGAAGCTTTCTTT	CASSIRDRARGTEAFF
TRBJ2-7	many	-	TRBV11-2	TGTGCCAGCAGCCTCGGGAGCTCCTACGAGCAGTACTTC	CASSLGSSYEQYF
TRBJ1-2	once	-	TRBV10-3	TGTGCCACTGGGGACGCAGGGGAGGTTAACTATGGCTACACCTTC	CATGDAGEVNYGYTF
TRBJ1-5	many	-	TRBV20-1	TGCAGTGCTAGAGGACCGGGGGGTGGCCAGCCCCAGCATTTT	CSARGPGGGQPQHF
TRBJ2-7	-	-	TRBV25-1	TGTGCTGCCAGCAGCTCCGGGGCGGCCCCCTACGAGCAGTACTTC	CAASSSGAAPYEQYF
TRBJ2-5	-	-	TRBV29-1	TGCAGCTTAACGGGGATTAAAGAGACCCAGTACTTC	CSLTGIKETQYF
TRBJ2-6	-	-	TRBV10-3	TGTGCCATCAGTACAGACGACTCTGGGGCCAACGTCCTGACTTTC	CAISTDDSGANVLTF
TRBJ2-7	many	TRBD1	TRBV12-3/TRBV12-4	TGTGCCAGCAGACGACAGGGCAACTACGAGCAGTACTTC	CASRRQGNYEQYF
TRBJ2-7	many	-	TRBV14	TGTGCCAGCAGCCAAGATCTGGCTTACGAGCAGTACTTC	CASSQDLAYEQYF
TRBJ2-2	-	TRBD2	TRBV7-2	TGTGCCAGCAGATCGTCCGGACTAGCGGACGGGGAGCTGTTTTTT	CASRSSGLADGELFF
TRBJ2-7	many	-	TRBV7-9	TGTGCCAGCAGCTTGGGCGCGGGGGCGACCGCTTCCTACGAGCAGTACTTC	CASSLGAGATASYEQYF
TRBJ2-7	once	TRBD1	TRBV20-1	TGCAGTGCTGGGACAGGGGCCGCCTACGAGCAGTACTTC	CSAGTGAAYEQYF